The 21 T cell receptor beta chains given below trace back to one sample, sequenced in a study of monozygotic twins with inflammatory bowel disease (dated by TCRdb to 2018 to 2020). The library was generated by 5' RACE. The data were produced on an Illumina HiSeq 2500. TCRdb reprocessed the reads and lists each CDR3 protein sequence as a single entry, with no DNA. The sample's clone listing holds more than 110,000 distinct CDR3 sequences. About 1.2% of the sample belongs to the ten largest clones. The sequenced sample consisted of blood. The receptors here all came from a human donor with ulcerative colitis or Crohn's disease, or a healthy co-twin of an affected twin (not recorded which).

The V and J genes are TRBV19 and TRBJ2-1; with no DNA, the TCRdb D assignment of TRBD1 cannot be verified. The CDR3 consists of 16 residues. CDR1 and CDR2 from the germline V gene are LNHDA and SQIVND (reference sequence). The chain's CDR3 is CASSPGQGGSYNEQFF. Using reference TRBV19 and TRBJ2-1 for the parts outside the CDR3, the full variable domain is DGGITQSPKYLFRKEGQNVTLSCEQNLNHDAMYWYRQDPGQGLRLIYYSQIVNDFQKGDIAEGYSVSREKKESFPLTVTSAQKNPTAFYLCASSPGQGGSYNEQFFGPGTRLTVL.

The chain uses TRBV25-1 and TRBJ1-5; TCRdb names TRBD1, which stays unverified in the absence of DNA. CDR1 MGHDK and CDR2 SYGVNS come from the germline V gene. This CDR3 has 15 residues. The CDR3: CASSEDRGSNQPQHF.

V and J are TRBV7-8 and TRBJ2-7; with no DNA, the TCRdb D assignment of TRBD1 cannot be verified. From germline, CDR1 is SGHVS and CDR2 FQNEAQ. The CDR3 extends over 14 amino acids. CDR3 residues: CASSLGSGGYEQYF.

The chain combines TRBV20-1 with TRBJ2-3; the TCRdb call, TRBD2, lacks DNA for checking. CDR1 DFQATT and CDR2 SNEGSKA come from the germline V gene (reference sequence). The CDR3 length is 16 residues. CDR3 residues: CSAREASGIVVDTQYF.

V is TRBV24-1 and J is TRBJ2-3; the D gene TCRdb calls, TRBD2, cannot be checked with no DNA. The CDR3 spans 17 residues. The germline CDR1 and CDR2 sequences are KGHDR and SFDVKD. CDR3 amino acids: CATSDKREGQSTDTQYF.

The chain combines TRBV11-2 with TRBJ2-1; TCRdb picks TRBD2, but there is no DNA to check that call. The CDR3 spans 16 residues. Germline assignment: CDR1 SGHAT and CDR2 FQNNGV. The CDR3 protein is CASSLERGYPYNEQFF.

The rearrangement links TRBV7-3 to TRBJ2-3; TCRdb reports TRBD1, a call that lacks DNA to check it against. CDR1 is SGHTA, CDR2 FQGTGA, per germline. This CDR3 spans 14 amino acids. The CDR3 spells CASSLDRLPDTQYF. Drawing the rest from reference TRBV7-3 and TRBJ2-3, the complete variable domain is GAGVSQTPSNKVTEKGKYVELRCDPISGHTALYWYRQSLGQGPEFLIYFQGTGAADDSGLPNDRFFAVRPEGSVSTLKIQRTERGDSAVYLCASSLDRLPDTQYFGPGTRLTVL.

V and J are TRBV7-9 and TRBJ1-1. The CDR3 sequence is 11 residues long. Germline V gene sequence: CDR1 SEHNR, CDR2 FQNEAQ (reference sequence). This chain's CDR3 is CASTANTEAFF.

The rearrangement links TRBV29-1 to TRBJ2-5; checking the TCRdb D call of TRBD1 is not possible without DNA. Germline lookup yields CDR1 SQVTM and CDR2 ANQGSEA. The CDR3 runs to 14 residues. CDR3 residues: CRVRPGTGWETQYF.

V is TRBV15 and J is TRBJ2-1; TCRdb designates TRBD1, a call that cannot be tested without DNA. The germline V gene encodes CDR1 LNHNV and CDR2 YYDKDF (reference sequence). This CDR3 region has 16 residues. This CDR3 is CATSREQGRRKNEQFF.

The chain has TRBV2 and TRBJ2-1; the TCRdb call, TRBD1, lacks DNA for checking. The CDR3 runs 14 residues. The germline V gene encodes CDR1 SNHLY and CDR2 FYNNEI. This CDR3 is CASSRDRGMNEQFF. Based on the CDR3 plus reference TRBV2 and TRBJ2-1, the full variable domain is EPEVTQTPSHQVTQMGQEVILRCVPISNHLYFYWYRQILGQKVEFLVSFYNNEISEKSEIFDDQFSVERPDGSNFTLKIRSTKLEDSAMYFCASSRDRGMNEQFFGPGTRLTVL.

This sequence joins TRBV7-3 and TRBJ2-3. Germline values: CDR1 SGHTA, CDR2 FQGTGA. This CDR3 has 11 amino acids. The CDR3 here is CASSFENTQYF. Full variable domain (missing parts from reference TRBV7-3 and TRBJ2-3): GAGVSQTPSNKVTEKGKYVELRCDPISGHTALYWYRQSLGQGPEFLIYFQGTGAADDSGLPNDRFFAVRPEGSVSTLKIQRTERGDSAVYLCASSFENTQYFGPGTRLTVL.

V is TRBV10-3 and J is TRBJ1-5; TCRdb outputs TRBD1, but without DNA this stays unchecked. This CDR3 spans 13 amino acids. Germline assignment: CDR1 ENHRY and CDR2 SYGVKD. The CDR3 sequence is CAARQGPNQPQHF.

The chain is built from TRBV6-1 and TRBJ1-3; TCRdb names TRBD1, which stays unverified in the absence of DNA. This CDR3 comprises 16 residues. Germline V gene data show CDR1 as MNHNS and CDR2 as SASEGT. The CDR3 sequence: CASSPRRTGAGNTIYF.

This chain joins TRBV19 and TRBJ1-5; there is no DNA to check the TCRdb D call of TRBD1. The germline CDR1 and CDR2 sequences are LNHDA and SQIVND (reference sequence). The CDR3 runs 17 residues. The CDR3 here is CASRDLLQGMGNQPQHF.

The genes are TRBV5-1 and TRBJ2-5. The CDR3 consists of 15 residues. The germline gives CDR1 SGHRS, CDR2 YFSETQ. The CDR3 protein is CASSLVIGSRETQYF.

The chain combines TRBV9 with TRBJ2-7. The CDR3 is 14 amino acids. CDR1 is SGDLS and CDR2 is YYNGEE in the germline V gene. The CDR3 region is CASSVSGLSYEQYF.

The V gene is TRBV27, the J gene TRBJ1-4. Looked up from germline, CDR1 is MNHEY and CDR2 is SMNVEV (reference sequence). The CDR3 has 15 amino acids. The CDR3 is CASSLTIATNEKLFF.

The chain carries TRBV3-1 and TRBJ1-2. The CDR3 totals 13 residues. The V gene's germline CDR1 is LGHDT and CDR2 YNNKEL (reference sequence). This CDR3 is CASSPGANYGYTF.

The rearrangement links TRBV5-1 to TRBJ2-7; without DNA, the TCRdb call of TRBD1 cannot be checked. The CDR3 totals 15 residues. Germline values: CDR1 SGHRS, CDR2 YFSETQ. This CDR3 reads CASSTGTLGSYEQYF.

This chain links TRBV5-4 with TRBJ1-1. The CDR3 is 15 amino acids. The germline V gene encodes CDR1 SGHNT and CDR2 YYREEE (reference sequence). The CDR3 protein is CASSLYGPADTEAFF.